This is a list of T cell receptor beta chains from one sample in a study of T cell changes during pregnancy in multiple sclerosis. Using immunoSEQ multiplex PCR, the repertoire was profiled, and TCRdb retains in-frame clones only, with some absent. This sample yields approximately 30,000 clones, of which roughly nine tenths are seen a single time; under 5% belongs to the top ten. Sequences were derived from CD8+ T cells from peripheral blood mononuclear cells, sampled in the second trimester of pregnancy. All receptors derive from a female donor in good health, enrolled as a control in a pregnancy study. Each CDR3 is given with its conserved first and last residue. The D gene is left open where the match is weak. Clone size appears in some rows only: once, few, many, or a class for an expanded clone.

CDR3aa | CDR3nt | abundance | len | j_gene | d_gene | v_gene
CASSESGGSYNEQFF | TGTGCCAGCAGTGAGAGCGGGGGGTCTTACAATGAGCAGTTCTTC | NA | 15 | TRBJ2-1 | TRBD2 | TRBV6-4
CASSWGQGNGDGYTF | TGCGCCAGCAGCTGGGGACAGGGGAACGGGGATGGCTACACCTTC | NA | 15 | TRBJ1-2 | TRBD1 | TRBV5-1
CASSLVGQGLPEAFF | TGTGCCAGCAGCTTAGTAGGACAGGGATTGCCTGAAGCTTTCTTT | NA | 15 | TRBJ1-1 | TRBD1 | TRBV11-2
CASSPATGGVIQPQHF | TGTGCCAGCAGTCCCGCGACAGGGGGCGTGATTCAGCCCCAGCATTTT | NA | 16 | TRBJ1-5 | TRBD1 | TRBV6-6
CASSYMWGVTEAFF | TGTGCCAGCAGTTACATGTGGGGGGTTACTGAAGCTTTCTTT | once | 14 | TRBJ1-1 | NA | TRBV6-5
CASSLGQFGSYNSPLHF | TGTGCCAGCAGCTTAGGACAGTTTGGCTCCTATAATTCACCCCTCCACTTT | NA | 17 | TRBJ1-6 | NA | TRBV11-2
CASSYGGNTEAFF | TGTGCCAGCAGTTATGGGGGCAACACTGAAGCTTTCTTT | NA | 13 | TRBJ1-1 | NA | TRBV27
CASSHSGTGAYNEQFF | TGTGCCAGCTCACACTCCGGGACAGGGGCCTACAATGAGCAGTTCTTC | NA | 16 | TRBJ2-1 | TRBD1 | TRBV18
CASSGRDSRRFSYEQYF | TGTGCCAGCAGCGGACGGGACTCCCGAAGATTCTCCTACGAGCAGTACTTC | few | 17 | TRBJ2-7 | NA | TRBV13
CASSPWTGPPEETQYF | TGTGCCAGCAGTCCTTGGACAGGGCCGCCAGAAGAGACCCAGTACTTC | NA | 16 | TRBJ2-5 | TRBD1 | TRBV27
CASSFEGAPSNEQFF | TGTGCCAGCAGTTTTGAGGGGGCACCTTCCAATGAGCAGTTCTTC | NA | 15 | TRBJ2-1 | TRBD1 | TRBV28
CASSATSGQGTDTQYF | TGTGCCAGCAGTGCAACCTCGGGACAGGGCACAGATACGCAGTATTTT | NA | 16 | TRBJ2-3 | TRBD1 | TRBV6-1
CASSQQGAVGTEAFF | TGTGCCAGCAGCCAACAGGGGGCCGTTGGCACTGAAGCTTTCTTT | NA | 15 | TRBJ1-1 | TRBD1 | TRBV7-2
CASSPRTSGGPSYEQYF | TGTGCCAGCAGCCCGAGGACTAGCGGGGGGCCTTCCTACGAGCAGTACTTC | NA | 17 | TRBJ2-7 | TRBD2 | TRBV7-2
CASSARLAGESFAGELLF | TGTGCCAGCAGCGCCAGACTAGCGGGGGAATCATTCGCCGGGGAGCTGCTTTTT | NA | 18 | TRBJ2-2 | TRBD2 | TRBV9
CATSREDHRTGAYEQYF | TGTGCCACCAGCAGAGAAGATCATCGGACAGGGGCCTACGAGCAGTACTTC | NA | 17 | TRBJ2-7 | TRBD1 | TRBV15
CASSYSIVRAYEQYF | TGTGCCAGCAGTTACTCGATTGTCAGGGCCTACGAGCAGTACTTC | NA | 15 | TRBJ2-7 | NA | TRBV6-5
CASSSTGAGNTIYF | TGTGCCAGCAGCTCCACAGGGGCCGGAAACACCATATATTTT | NA | 14 | TRBJ1-3 | TRBD1 | TRBV7-2
CASSPLAGAYEQYF | TGTGCCAGCAGCCCTCTAGCGGGGGCCTACGAGCAGTACTTC | NA | 14 | TRBJ2-7 | TRBD2 | TRBV27
CASSLGSGQFF | TGTGCCAGCAGTTTAGGGTCGGGGCAGTTCTTC | NA | 11 | TRBJ2-1 | NA | TRBV27
CASSLTWDSWQEGYTF | TGTGCCAGCAGCTTGACCTGGGACAGTTGGCAGGAGGGCTACACCTTC | NA | 16 | TRBJ1-2 | TRBD1 | TRBV5-4
CSVEDRSAGVYEQYF | TGCAGCGTTGAAGATCGGTCGGCCGGAGTCTACGAGCAGTACTTC | NA | 15 | TRBJ2-7 | NA | TRBV29-1
CASSPGQGTYEQYF | TGTGCCAGCTCACCGGGACAGGGGACGTACGAGCAGTACTTC | NA | 14 | TRBJ2-7 | TRBD1 | TRBV6-6
CSAWLPTGNTEAFF | TGCAGCGCCTGGCTACCGACAGGGAACACTGAAGCTTTCTTT | NA | 14 | TRBJ1-1 | NA | TRBV29-1
CASSPGTGGEPEAFF | TGTGCCAGCAGCCCTGGAACAGGGGGCGAGCCTGAAGCTTTCTTT | NA | 15 | TRBJ1-1 | TRBD1 | TRBV7-6
CASSHSAGYGYTF | TGCGCCAGCAGCCATTCTGCAGGGTATGGCTACACCTTC | NA | 13 | TRBJ1-2 | NA | TRBV4-1
CASSRGGRYEQYF | TGTGCCAGCAGCCGCGGGGGACGCTACGAGCAGTACTTC | NA | 13 | TRBJ2-7 | TRBD2 | TRBV5-6
CASSLASGHSGANVLTF | TGTGCCAGCAGCTTGGCCTCGGGACACTCTGGGGCCAACGTCCTGACTTTC | NA | 17 | TRBJ2-6 | NA | TRBV5-6
CASSTGTGDYNEQFF | TGTGCCAGCAGTACCGGCACAGGCGATTACAATGAGCAGTTCTTC | NA | 15 | TRBJ2-1 | NA | TRBV7-9
CASSERSYSYEQYF | TGTGCCAGCAGCGAGCGGTCTTACTCCTACGAGCAGTACTTC | NA | 14 | TRBJ2-7 | NA | TRBV9
CASSHGTVMNTEAFF | TGTGCCAGCAGCCACGGGACAGTCATGAACACTGAAGCTTTCTTT | once | 15 | TRBJ1-1 | TRBD1 | TRBV5-8
CASSMGDGYTF | TGTGCCAGTAGTATGGGAGATGGCTACACCTTC | NA | 11 | TRBJ1-2 | NA | TRBV19
CASSPPIGQVSYGYTF | TGCGCCAGCAGTCCCCCGATAGGACAGGTGAGTTATGGCTACACCTTC | NA | 16 | TRBJ1-2 | TRBD1 | TRBV23-1
CASGLTWHEQFF | TGTGCCAGCGGCCTGACATGGCATGAGCAGTTCTTC | few | 12 | TRBJ2-1 | NA | TRBV7-2
CASSIVVSSYNSPLHF | TGTGCCAGTAGTATTGTGGTTAGCTCCTATAATTCACCCCTCCACTTT | NA | 16 | TRBJ1-6 | NA | TRBV19
CASSHLGQDQETQYF | TGCGCCAGCAGCCACCTTGGACAGGACCAAGAGACCCAGTACTTC | NA | 15 | TRBJ2-5 | TRBD1 | TRBV4-1
CASSFLGQGDGYTF | TGTGCCAGCAGTTTCCTGGGGCAGGGGGATGGCTACACCTTC | once | 14 | TRBJ1-2 | TRBD1 | TRBV6-5
CASSLESNYGYTF | TGTGCCAGCAGCTTGGAGAGTAACTATGGCTACACCTTC | NA | 13 | TRBJ1-2 | NA | TRBV5-6
CASRDRANTEAFF | TGTGCCAGTAGAGACAGGGCGAACACTGAAGCTTTCTTT | NA | 13 | TRBJ1-1 | TRBD1 | TRBV19
CASSEGGGGSYNSPLHF | TGTGCCAGCAGTGAAGGGGGCGGGGGATCCTATAATTCACCCCTCCACTTT | NA | 17 | TRBJ1-6 | NA | TRBV2
CASSEQGNQPQHF | TGTGCCAGCAGTGAACAGGGTAACCAGCCCCAGCATTTT | few | 13 | TRBJ1-5 | NA | TRBV2
CSVERGLNTEAFF | TGCAGCGTTGAAAGGGGATTGAACACTGAAGCTTTCTTT | NA | 13 | TRBJ1-1 | NA | TRBV29-1
CASSNGGPEAFF | TGCGCCAGCAGCAACGGGGGACCTGAAGCTTTCTTT | NA | 12 | TRBJ1-1 | NA | TRBV4-3
CASSLDKRGLSTDTQYF | TGCGCCAGCAGCTTGGACAAGCGGGGCTTAAGCACAGATACGCAGTATTTT | NA | 17 | TRBJ2-3 | TRBD2 | TRBV5-1
CASSPRDTEAFF | TGTGCCAGCAGCCCCCGGGACACTGAAGCTTTCTTT | NA | 12 | TRBJ1-1 | NA | TRBV13